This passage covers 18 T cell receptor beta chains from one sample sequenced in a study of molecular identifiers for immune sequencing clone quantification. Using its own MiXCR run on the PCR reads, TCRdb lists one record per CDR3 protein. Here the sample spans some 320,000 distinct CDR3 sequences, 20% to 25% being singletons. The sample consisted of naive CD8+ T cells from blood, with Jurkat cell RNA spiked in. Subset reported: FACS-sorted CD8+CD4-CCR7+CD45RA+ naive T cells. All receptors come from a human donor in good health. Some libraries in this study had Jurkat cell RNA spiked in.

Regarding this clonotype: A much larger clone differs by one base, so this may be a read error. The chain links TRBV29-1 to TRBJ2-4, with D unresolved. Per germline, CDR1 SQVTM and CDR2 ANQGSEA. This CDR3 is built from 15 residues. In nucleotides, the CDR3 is TGCAGCGTTGAAGACCGGGTGTTAGCCCAAAACATTCAGTACTTC. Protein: CSVEDRVLAQNIQYF.

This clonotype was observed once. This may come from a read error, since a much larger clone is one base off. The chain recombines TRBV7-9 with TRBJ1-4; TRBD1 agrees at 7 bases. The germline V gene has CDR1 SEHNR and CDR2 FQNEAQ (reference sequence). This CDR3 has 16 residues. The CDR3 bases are TGTGCCAGCAGCTTAATGCCTGGGCAGGGGGATGAAAAACTGTCTTTT. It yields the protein CASSLMPGQGDEKLSF.

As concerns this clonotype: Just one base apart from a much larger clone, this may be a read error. In DNA form, the CDR3 reads TGCGCCAGCAGCTCCCGGGGGGGCGGGAACACTGAAGCTCTCTTT. Translated: CASSSRGGGNTEALF. The chain is built from TRBV4-1 and TRBJ1-1; TRBD1 is a possible D gene (6 bases). This CDR3 has 15 residues. Germline CDR1 is MGHRA and CDR2 is YSYEKL.

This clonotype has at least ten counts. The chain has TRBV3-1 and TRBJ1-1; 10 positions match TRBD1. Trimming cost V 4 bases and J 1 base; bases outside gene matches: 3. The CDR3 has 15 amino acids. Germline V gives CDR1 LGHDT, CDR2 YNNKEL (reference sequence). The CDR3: CASSPRQGANTEAFF. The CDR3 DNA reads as TGTGCCAGCAGCCCTAGACAGGGGGCGAACACTGAAGCTTTCTTT.

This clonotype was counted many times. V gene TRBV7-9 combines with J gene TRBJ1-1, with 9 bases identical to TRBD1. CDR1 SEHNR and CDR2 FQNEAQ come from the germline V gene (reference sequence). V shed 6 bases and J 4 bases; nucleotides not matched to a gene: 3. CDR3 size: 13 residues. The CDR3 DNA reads TGTGCCAGCAGTTCGGGACAGGGCACTGAAGCTTTCTTT. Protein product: CASSSGQGTEAFF.

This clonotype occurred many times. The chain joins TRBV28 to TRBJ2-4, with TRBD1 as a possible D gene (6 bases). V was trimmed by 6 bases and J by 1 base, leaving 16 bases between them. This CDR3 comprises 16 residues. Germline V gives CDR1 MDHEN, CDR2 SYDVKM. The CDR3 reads CASSGDQGFAKNIQYF. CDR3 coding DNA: TGTGCCAGCAGCGGAGACCAGGGGTTCGCCAAAAACATTCAGTACTTC.

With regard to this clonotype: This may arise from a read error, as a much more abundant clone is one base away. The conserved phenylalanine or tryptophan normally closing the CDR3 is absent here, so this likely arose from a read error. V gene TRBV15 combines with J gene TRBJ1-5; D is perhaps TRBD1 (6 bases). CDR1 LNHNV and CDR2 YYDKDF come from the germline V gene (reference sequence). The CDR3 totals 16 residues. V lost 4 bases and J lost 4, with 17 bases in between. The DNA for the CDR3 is TGTGCCACCAGCAAGAACCGGGACACTCTTAATCAGCCCCAGCATTCT. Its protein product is CATSKNRDTLNQPQHS.

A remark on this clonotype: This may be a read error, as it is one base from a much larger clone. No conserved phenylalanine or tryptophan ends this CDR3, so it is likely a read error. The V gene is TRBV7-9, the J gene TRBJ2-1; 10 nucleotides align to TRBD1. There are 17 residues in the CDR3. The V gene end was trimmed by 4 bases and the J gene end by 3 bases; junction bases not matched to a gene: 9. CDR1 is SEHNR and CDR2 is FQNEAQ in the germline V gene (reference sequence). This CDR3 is CASSSARGQGNYNEQFL. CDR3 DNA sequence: TGTGCCAGCAGCTCAGCTAGGGGACAGGGGAACTACAATGAGCAGTTCCTC.

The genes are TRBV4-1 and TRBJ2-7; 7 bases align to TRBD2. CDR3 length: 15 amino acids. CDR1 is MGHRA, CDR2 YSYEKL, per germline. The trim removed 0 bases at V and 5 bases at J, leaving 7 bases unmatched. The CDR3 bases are TGCGCCAGCAGCCAAGATCAGGGACTAACCCACGAGCAGTACTTC. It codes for CASSQDQGLTHEQYF.

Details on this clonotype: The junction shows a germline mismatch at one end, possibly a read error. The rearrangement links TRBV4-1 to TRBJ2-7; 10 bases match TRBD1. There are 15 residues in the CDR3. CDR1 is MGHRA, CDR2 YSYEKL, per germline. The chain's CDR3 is CAGSQRTGGAYERYF. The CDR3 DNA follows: TGCGCCGGCAGCCAAAGGACAGGGGGGGCCTACGAGCGGTACTTC.

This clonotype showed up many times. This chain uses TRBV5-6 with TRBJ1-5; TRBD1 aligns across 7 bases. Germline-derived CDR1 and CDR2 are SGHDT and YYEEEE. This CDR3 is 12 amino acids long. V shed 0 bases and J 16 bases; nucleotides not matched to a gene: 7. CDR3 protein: CASSLGQGIVHF. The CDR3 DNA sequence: TGTGCCAGCAGCTTGGGACAGGGTATCGTTCATTTT.

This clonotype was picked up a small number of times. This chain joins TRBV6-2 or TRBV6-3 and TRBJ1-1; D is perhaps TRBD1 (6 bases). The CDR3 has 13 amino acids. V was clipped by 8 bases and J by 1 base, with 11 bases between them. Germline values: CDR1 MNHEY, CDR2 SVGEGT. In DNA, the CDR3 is TGTGCCAGCGACAGGCGAGAGAACACTGAAGCTTTCTTT. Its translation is CASDRRENTEAFF.

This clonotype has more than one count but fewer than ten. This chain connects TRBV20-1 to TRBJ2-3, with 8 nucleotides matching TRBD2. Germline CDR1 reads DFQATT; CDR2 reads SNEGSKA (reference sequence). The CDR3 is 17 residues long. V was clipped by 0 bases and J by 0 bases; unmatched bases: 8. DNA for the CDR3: TGCAGTGCTAGAGATTTGGCTAGCGGGCGTAGCACAGATACGCAGTATTTT. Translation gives CSARDLASGRSTDTQYF.

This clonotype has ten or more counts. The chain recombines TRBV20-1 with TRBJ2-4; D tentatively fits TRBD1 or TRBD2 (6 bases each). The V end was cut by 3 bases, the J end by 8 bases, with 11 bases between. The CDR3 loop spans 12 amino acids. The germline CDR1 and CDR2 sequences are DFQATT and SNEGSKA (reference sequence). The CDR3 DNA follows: TGCAGTGCTAGGTTAAGGGGGGACATTCAGTACTTC. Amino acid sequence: CSARLRGDIQYF.

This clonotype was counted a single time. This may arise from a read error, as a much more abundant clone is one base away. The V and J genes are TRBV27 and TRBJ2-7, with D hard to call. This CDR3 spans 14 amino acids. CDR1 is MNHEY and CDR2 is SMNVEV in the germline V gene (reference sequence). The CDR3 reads CAISSAPGYYEQYF. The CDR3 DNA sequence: TGTGCCATCAGTTCGGCCCCAGGCTACTACGAGCAGTACTTC.

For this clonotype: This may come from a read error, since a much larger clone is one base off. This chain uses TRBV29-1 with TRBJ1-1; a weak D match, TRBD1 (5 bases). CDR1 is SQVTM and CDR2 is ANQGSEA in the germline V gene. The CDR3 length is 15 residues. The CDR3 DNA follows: TGCAGCGTTGTGGGGGGAGCGGACCCGAACACTGTAGCTTTCTTT. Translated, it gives CSVVGGADPNTVAFF.

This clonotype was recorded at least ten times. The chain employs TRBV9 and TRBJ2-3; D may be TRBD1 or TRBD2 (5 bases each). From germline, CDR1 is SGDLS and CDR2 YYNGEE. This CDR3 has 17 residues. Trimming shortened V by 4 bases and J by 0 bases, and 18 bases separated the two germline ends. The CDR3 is CASSPGTAFTSTDTQYF. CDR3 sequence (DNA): TGTGCCAGCAGCCCAGGGACGGCTTTCACTAGCACAGATACGCAGTATTTT.

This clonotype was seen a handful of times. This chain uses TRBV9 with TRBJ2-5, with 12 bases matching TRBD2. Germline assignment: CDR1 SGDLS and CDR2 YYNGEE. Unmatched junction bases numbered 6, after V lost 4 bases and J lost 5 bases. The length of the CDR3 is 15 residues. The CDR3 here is CASSLGLAGRETQYF. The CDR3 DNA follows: TGTGCCAGCAGCCTAGGACTAGCGGGAAGGGAGACCCAGTACTTC.